The rows below give T cell receptor beta chains drawn from one sample of a study of identical twins. TCRdb processed the 5' RACE reads anew with MiXCR; each CDR3 protein has one entry. Altogether 1.5 million to 2 million distinct CDR3 sequences are present, less than 35% being singletons, with the ten largest covering less than 0.35%. Sequenced input: cord blood. The source is a newborn girl in good health. The CDR3 runs from the conserved cysteine through the conserved F or W. The D gene is left open where the match is weak. Clone size appears in some rows only: once, few, many, or a class for an expanded clone.

V gene	D gene	J gene	clone size	CDR3 DNA	CDR3 protein
TRBV20-1	.	TRBJ2-6	.	TGCAGTGCTAGGAGCGGGACACTTCCACCTGGGGCCAACGTCCTGACTTTC	CSARSGTLPPGANVLTF
TRBV29-1	.	TRBJ2-1	few	TGCAGCGTTGAACGGTCGGGAGTCGGTTACAATGAGCAGTTCTTC	CSVERSGVGYNEQFF
TRBV20-1	TRBD2	TRBJ2-1	few	TGCAGTGCTAGAGATCTAATAGCGGGAGGGAACTACAATGAGCAGTTCTTC	CSARDLIAGGNYNEQFF
TRBV2	.	TRBJ2-7	.	TGTGCCGGCAGTGACCCAATCTACGAGCAGTACTTC	CAGSDPIYEQYF
TRBV19	.	TRBJ1-4	.	TGTGCCAGTAGTATCGGAGTTAATGAAAACCTGTTTTTT	CASSIGVNENLFF
TRBV6-2/TRBV6-3	.	TRBJ2-3	few	TGTGCCAGCAGTTACGGGACGGGGGACACAGATACGCAGTATTTT	CASSYGTGDTDTQYF
TRBV6-2/TRBV6-3	.	TRBJ1-5	once	TGTGCCAGCAGTGACTGCCAGATAGATAATCAGCCCCAGCATTTT	CASSDCQIDNQPQHF
TRBV29-1	TRBD1	TRBJ1-4	few	TGCAGCGTTGGGGTTGACAGGGTTAATGAAAAACTGTTTTTT	CSVGVDRVNEKLFF
TRBV6-1	.	TRBJ1-2	few	TGTGCCAGCAGTGAAGTGACGTGGCAAAACTATGGCTACACCTTC	CASSEVTWQNYGYTF
TRBV7-2	TRBD2	TRBJ2-7	few	TGTGCCAGCAGCTTAATTTCGGCTAGCGGGGCGAGCTCCTACGAGCAGTACTTC	CASSLISASGASSYEQYF
TRBV28	.	TRBJ2-1	.	TGTGCCAGCAGTATTCTGGGCTCCTACAATGAGCAGTTCTTC	CASSILGSYNEQFF